The 26 T cell receptor beta chains below come from one sample, sequenced in a study of blood T cell repertoires in COVID-19. TCRdb keeps only in-frame clones here, not all; method: immunoSEQ multiplex PCR. The table records about 220,000 clones, roughly 86% of them present only once. What was sequenced was peripheral blood. The receptors shown here come from a woman aged 45-59 years with COVID-19, enrolled during active disease.

V gene TRBV12-5 combines with J gene TRBJ1-2; a possible D gene is TRBD1 (5 bases). From germline, CDR1 is LGHNT and CDR2 FRNRAP. CDR3 length: 15 amino acids. Trimming took 3 bases from V and 4 from J, leaving 15 bases between them. The CDR3, as DNA: TGTGCTAGTGGTTTTTGGGGCCGTACCGCCTATGGCTACACCTTC. Its protein product is CASGFWGRTAYGYTF.

In regard to this clone: The same CDR3 also results from other DNA sequences found in this sample. The genes are TRBV11-3 and TRBJ1-3; TRBD1 aligns across 9 bases. The CDR3 length is 15 residues. Per the germline V gene, CDR1 is SGHNT and CDR2 is YENEEA. V gave up 5 bases and J gave up 4 bases; unmatched junction bases: 6. CDR3 nucleotides: TGTGCCAGCAGCCCAGGACAGGGGCCAGGAAACACCATATATTTT. Its translation: CASSPGQGPGNTIYF. Variable domain in full (rest from reference TRBV11-3 and TRBJ1-3): EAGVVQSPRYKIIEKKQPVAFWCNPISGHNTLYWYLQNLGQGPELLIRYENEEAVDDSQLPKDRFSAERLKGVDSTLKIQPAELGDSAVYLCASSPGQGPGNTIYFGEGSWLTVV.

This chain connects TRBV5-8 to TRBJ2-3; 10 bases match TRBD2. Germline CDR1 reads SGHTS; CDR2 reads YDEGEE. V shed 1 base and J 1 base; nucleotides not matched to a gene: 9. The CDR3 sequence is 18 residues long. CDR3 coding DNA: TGTGCCAGCAGCTTGCCCCTAGCGGGGGATCCGGGCACAGATACGCAGTATTTT. Residues: CASSLPLAGDPGTDTQYF.

The CDR3 loop is CASSTGTGAYEQYF. The CDR3 nucleotides read TGTGCCAGTAGTACCGGGACAGGGGCCTACGAGCAGTACTTC. The V gene is TRBV19, the J gene TRBJ2-7; 10 nucleotides line up with TRBD1. The trim removed 4 bases at V and 2 bases at J, leaving 2 bases unmatched. The CDR3 consists of 14 residues. CDR1 LNHDA and CDR2 SQIVND come from the germline V gene (reference sequence).

The genes are TRBV5-1 and TRBJ1-2; no clear D gene. The CDR3 is made up of 13 amino acids. The V and J ends lost 0 bases and 7 bases respectively, with 10 bases between them. CDR1 and CDR2 from the germline V gene are SGHRS and YFSETQ. The CDR3 spells CASSLVLEGGYTF. For the CDR3, the DNA is TGCGCCAGCAGCTTGGTCCTGGAGGGTGGCTACACCTTC.

DNA of the CDR3: TGTGCCAGCAGCGGGACAGGGTGGTTTAGGACTGAAGCTTTCTTT. This gives the protein CASSGTGWFRTEAFF. This chain connects TRBV25-1 to TRBJ1-1; TRBD1 aligns across 9 bases. This CDR3 comprises 15 residues. The germline V gene has CDR1 MGHDK and CDR2 SYGVNS. Losses at the gene ends were 6 bases for V and 5 bases for J; bases not matched to a gene: 10.

This clone appeared a single time. This sequence joins TRBV5-1 and TRBJ1-1; a weak D match, TRBD1 (6 bases). Trimming removed 4 bases from V and 4 bases from J, with 17 bases in between. The CDR3 contains 15 residues. Germline V gene sequence: CDR1 SGHRS, CDR2 YFSETQ. CDR3 in amino acids: CASSRSGQPPTEAFF. The CDR3 DNA is TGCGCCAGCAGCCGGAGTGGACAGCCGCCCACTGAAGCTTTCTTT.

This chain uses TRBV1 with TRBJ2-7; TRBD2, the table's D call, lacks a check against the DNA. TRBV1 is marked as a pseudogene. The CDR3 runs 14 residues. DNA for the CDR3: TGCACCAGCAGCCAAGATCGGGTAGTCTACGAGCAGTACGTC. Its translation: CTSSQDRVVYEQYV.

The chain links TRBV5-5 to TRBJ2-1; D possibly corresponds to TRBD2 (5 bases). Germline assignment: CDR1 SGHKS and CDR2 YYEKEE (reference sequence). Between the trimmed V and J ends, which lost 0 bases and 4 bases, there was a span of 11 bases. The CDR3 is 15 residues long. Here the CDR3 DNA reads TGTGCCAGCAGCTTGGTTGTGACTACGTACAATGAGCAGTTCTTC. Residues: CASSLVVTTYNEQFF.

The J gene is TRBJ1-4, the V gene TRBV30; perhaps TRBD1 as D (6 bases). V shed 2 bases and J shed 0 bases, with 13 bases lying between them. The CDR3 is 16 residues long. Germline lookup yields CDR1 GTSNPN and CDR2 SVGIG (reference sequence). CDR3 nucleotides: TGTGCCTGGAGTTCCGGGGGGGCTGCAACTAATGAAAAACTGTTTTTT. This codes for CAWSSGGAATNEKLFF.

V usage is TRBV11-2 and J usage is TRBJ2-5, with D perhaps matching TRBD2 (6 bases). Germline CDR1 reads SGHAT; CDR2 reads FQNNGV. The CDR3 is made up of 15 amino acids. V lost 2 bases to trimming and J lost 4 bases, with 14 bases between them. For the CDR3, the DNA is TGTGCCAGCAGCTTAACCCCGCGGGGCGGAGAGACCCAGTACTTC. Its translation: CASSLTPRGGETQYF. Looking up the rest from reference TRBV11-2 and TRBJ2-5 gives the full variable domain: EAGVAQSPRYKIIEKRQSVAFWCNPISGHATLYWYQQILGQGPKLLIQFQNNGVVDDSQLPKDRFSAERLKGVDSTLKIQPAKLEDSAVYLCASSLTPRGGETQYFGPGTRLLVL.

The chain is built from TRBV7-9 and TRBJ2-3; D is undetermined. CDR3 length equals 14 residues. Looked up from germline, CDR1 is SEHNR and CDR2 is FQNEAQ (reference sequence). The germline V and J ends were trimmed by 6 bases and 5 bases, with 15 bases remaining between them. The CDR3 coding sequence is TGTGCCAGCAGTCCTAAGGCGGTGGGAGATACGCAGTATTTT. Protein product: CASSPKAVGDTQYF.

This clone showed up just once. The rearrangement links TRBV5-6 to TRBJ2-1; 7 bases line up with TRBD2. Germline-derived CDR1 and CDR2 are SGHDT and YYEEEE. The CDR3 extends over 15 amino acids. The junction had 4 bases not matched to a gene; V was cut back by 4 bases and J by 0 bases. CDR3 sequence (DNA): TGTGCCAGCAGCCGGGAGGCTAGCTCCTACAATGAGCAGTTCTTC. Residues: CASSREASSYNEQFF.

This chain joins TRBV24-1 and TRBJ1-2, with TRBD1 as a possible D gene (6 bases). Trimming cost V 4 bases and J 8 bases, with 13 bases left between them. The CDR3 is made up of 13 amino acids. Germline V gives CDR1 KGHDR, CDR2 SFDVKD. In DNA, the CDR3 is TGTGCCACCAGTGACCGCAGGGGTGCGGGCTACACCTTC. Translated: CATSDRRGAGYTF.

The chain couples TRBV6-5 to TRBJ1-1, with D possibly TRBD1 on 5 matching bases. V dropped 0 bases and J dropped 5 bases, with 10 bases sitting between them. This CDR3 spans 14 amino acids. CDR1 and CDR2 (germline): MNHEY, SVGAGI. CDR3 sequence: CASSYSGAGTEAFF. For the CDR3, the DNA is TGTGCCAGCAGTTACTCAGGGGCAGGGACTGAAGCTTTCTTT.

J is TRBJ2-5 and V is TRBV5-4, with 7 bases fitting TRBD1. The CDR3 contains 13 residues. The junction had 5 bases not matched to a gene; V was cut back by 2 bases and J by 7 bases. CDR1 is SGHNT and CDR2 is YYREEE in the germline V gene (reference sequence). The CDR3 DNA reads TGTGCCAGCAGCTTAGACAGGGAGTGGACCCAGTACTTC. It encodes CASSLDREWTQYF.

This rearrangement joins TRBV10-2 to TRBJ2-2; TRBD2 matches at 9 bases. Germline loops: CDR1 WSHSY, CDR2 SAAADI. This CDR3 has 17 residues. V shed 5 bases, J shed 7 bases, and the junction held 14 bases outside the gene matches. The CDR3 sequence is CASSSDSLAGYSGELFF. CDR3 sequence (DNA): TGCGCCAGCAGTTCGGACAGCCTAGCGGGGTATAGCGGGGAGCTGTTTTTT.

The CDR3 spells CAWTWGLSGNTIYF. DNA of the CDR3: TGTGCCTGGACGTGGGGGCTCTCTGGAAACACCATATATTTT. The chain couples TRBV30 to TRBJ1-3; possible D gene TRBD1, 6 bases. The CDR3 extends over 14 amino acids. V lost 4 bases and J 0 bases, leaving 10 bases between the germline ends. Germline loops: CDR1 GTSNPN, CDR2 SVGIG (reference sequence).

In its sample, this clone was seen a few times. V gene TRBV3-1 (or the pseudogene TRBV3-2) combines with J gene TRBJ1-1, with D possibly matching TRBD1 (6 bases). Germline V gene lookup returns CDR1 LGHDT and CDR2 YNNKEL (reference sequence). Trimming removed 3 bases at V and 1 base at J, with 9 bases between. This CDR3 is built from 14 residues. As DNA, the CDR3 is TGTGCCAGCAGCCAGAGGGGGGGGAACACTGAAGCTTTCTTT. Translated: CASSQRGGNTEAFF.

The gene calls are TRBV4-3 and TRBJ1-2; D gene unclear. V lost 0 bases to trimming and J lost 0 bases, with 17 bases between them. The CDR3 totals 18 residues. Germline lookup yields CDR1 LGHNA and CDR2 YSLEER. As DNA, the CDR3 is TGCGCCAGCAGCCAAGATATGCAGGCTCAGCTCTCTAACTATGGCTACACCTTC. It yields the protein CASSQDMQAQLSNYGYTF.

The CDR3 DNA reads as TGTGCCAGTAGTATTGGCAGCTCCTACGAGCAGTACTTC. As protein: CASSIGSSYEQYF. The V and J genes are TRBV19 and TRBJ2-7; D gene unclear. Trimming took 3 bases from V and 0 from J, leaving 6 bases between them. CDR3 length: 13 residues. From germline, CDR1 is LNHDA and CDR2 SQIVND (reference sequence).

The rearrangement links TRBV27 to TRBJ1-2; possible D gene TRBD1, 6 bases. Germline lookup yields CDR1 MNHEY and CDR2 SMNVEV (reference sequence). The CDR3 extends over 13 amino acids. Trimming removed 2 bases from V and 6 bases from J, with 10 bases in between. CDR3 region: CASSLAGQNGYTF. CDR3 nucleotide sequence: TGTGCCAGCAGTTTAGCCGGACAGAATGGCTACACCTTC.

This chain connects TRBV2 to TRBJ2-7; D is unresolved. The CDR3 has 13 amino acids. With 5 bases removed from V and 6 bases from J, the gap between germline ends came to 14 bases. In germline, CDR1 is SNHLY, CDR2 FYNNEI. CDR3 DNA: TGTGCCAGCAGTACCCGTAGTGAGGCCGAGCAGTACGTC. This codes for CASSTRSEAEQYV.

The chain employs TRBV18 and TRBJ1-1; D unresolved. With 1 base removed from V and 0 bases from J, the gap between germline ends came to 9 bases. Germline V gives CDR1 KGHSH, CDR2 LQKENI. The CDR3 is made up of 15 amino acids. In nucleotides, the CDR3 is TGTGCCAGCTCACCACGGGCTTCGGTGAACACTGAAGCTTTCTTT. Encoded protein: CASSPRASVNTEAFF.

V is TRBV7-2 and J is TRBJ1-4; D gene ambiguous. In germline, CDR1 is SGHTA, CDR2 FQGNSA. V lost 6 bases and J lost 5, with 10 bases in between. This CDR3 comprises 13 residues. The CDR3 spells CASRPDLNEKLFF. The CDR3 DNA reads TGTGCCAGCAGACCGGACTTAAATGAAAAACTGTTTTTT. Full variable domain (outside the CDR3, taken from reference TRBV7-2 and TRBJ1-4): GAGVSQSPSNKVTEKGKDVELRCDPISGHTALYWYRQSLGQGLEFLIYFQGNSAPDKSGLPSDRFSAERTGGSVSTLTIQRTQQEDSAVYLCASRPDLNEKLFFGSGTQLSVL.

The V call is TRBV11-2, the J call TRBJ1-4; D gene unclear. CDR1 and CDR2 (germline): SGHAT, FQNNGV. CDR3 length: 17 amino acids. Trimming shortened V by 0 bases and J by 0 bases, and 11 bases separated the two germline ends. The CDR3 sequence is CASSLDLAISTNEKLFF. The CDR3 nucleotides read TGTGCCAGCAGCTTAGATCTGGCAATTTCAACTAATGAAAAACTGTTTTTT.